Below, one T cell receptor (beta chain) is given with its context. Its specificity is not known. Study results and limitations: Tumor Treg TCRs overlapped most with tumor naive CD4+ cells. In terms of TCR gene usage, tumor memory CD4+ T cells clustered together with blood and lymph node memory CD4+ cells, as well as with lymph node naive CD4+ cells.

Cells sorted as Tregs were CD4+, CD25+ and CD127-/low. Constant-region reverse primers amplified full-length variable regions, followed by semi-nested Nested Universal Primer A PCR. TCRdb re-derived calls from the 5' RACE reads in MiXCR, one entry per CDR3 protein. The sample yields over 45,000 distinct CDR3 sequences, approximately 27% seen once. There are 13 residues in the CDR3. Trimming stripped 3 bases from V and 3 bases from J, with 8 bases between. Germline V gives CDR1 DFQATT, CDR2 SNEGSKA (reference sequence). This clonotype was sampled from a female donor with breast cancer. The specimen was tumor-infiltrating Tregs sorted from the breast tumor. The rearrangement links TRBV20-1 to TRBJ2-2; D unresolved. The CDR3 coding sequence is TGCAGTGCTAGGGCAAGCTACACCGGGGAGCTGTTTTTT. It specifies CSARASYTGELFF.